This TCR beta chain was recorded in a study of cytomegalovirus exposure and HLA in healthy donors. Notes on the study in general: Whilst most TCR sequences proved rare, a subset of public TCRs occurred across many donors. Cytomegalovirus-associated status was assigned to some 160 TCR beta chains.

Though probably carrying unrecorded immune exposures, donors were nominally healthy at sampling. Trimming took 3 bases from V and 5 from J, leaving 7 bases between them. In germline, CDR1 is MDHEN, CDR2 SYDVKM. This CDR3 spans 12 amino acids. Primers for the PCR totalled 60 Vbeta and 13 Jbeta. Generated by immunoSEQ multiplex PCR, the TCRdb table keeps only in-frame clones and is missing some. The repertoire consists of around 200,000 clones, with roughly four fifths occurring once and the leading ten covering less than 4%. As to this clone: The antigen remains undetermined. Other DNA sequences of this sample code for an identical CDR3.

The receptor was isolated from a woman in her 30s in good health and CMV-seropositive. The V gene is TRBV28, the J gene TRBJ1-1; D is uncertain. Sequencing used PBMCs. The chain's CDR3 is CASSLRVTEAFF. The CDR3 DNA sequence: TGTGCCAGCAGTTTGAGGGTGACTGAAGCTTTCTTT.